This T cell receptor beta chain comes out of a study of PD-1 blockade in classical Hodgkin lymphoma. Study conclusions and caveats: A reduction in baseline TCR diversity was reportedly seen in newly diagnosed patients relative to healthy donors. Complete responders' baseline diversity resembled that of newly diagnosed patients. Exclusion covered patients beginning nivolumab under 1 year post-ASCT.

The time point: cycle 4 day 1 (C4D1), after 6 weeks of nivolumab. Every one of the patients relapsed after autologous stem cell transplantation (brentuximab vedotin exposure was variable). Notes on this clone: The target antigen is unknown.

Germline V gene lookup returns CDR1 SEHNR and CDR2 FQNEAQ (reference sequence). The trim removed 7 bases at V and 3 bases at J, leaving 3 bases unmatched. This CDR3 is 13 amino acids long. Profiled with immunoSEQ multiplex PCR; TCRdb holds only in-frame clones, not every one. The sample carries tens of thousands of clones, around 79% recorded once. This clonotype originated in a human donor with classical Hodgkin lymphoma. The rearrangement uses TRBV7-9 and TRBJ2-7; 10 nucleotides align to TRBD1. This specimen was peripheral blood mononuclear cells (PBMCs), taken before the fourth cycle of nivolumab. The CDR3 loop reads CASIGDRGYEQYF. CDR3 nucleotides: TGTGCCAGCATCGGGGACAGGGGCTACGAGCAGTACTTC.